A single sample gave rise to the 17 T cell receptor beta chains below, sequenced in a study of control samples from healthy donors and cancer patients. Some clones are missing from TCRdb's copy, which holds only in-frame ones; the method was immunoSEQ multiplex PCR. The sample lists about 85,000 clones, roughly nine tenths seen once, with 3% to 4.5% in the top ten. Source material: blood. These receptors were obtained from a woman aged 18-29 years in good health.

CDR3 region: CASSFLMGDQDTQYF. The CDR3 DNA follows: TGCGCCAGCAGCTTTTTAATGGGGGACCAAGATACGCAGTATTTT. The gene calls are TRBV5-1 and TRBJ2-3; D could derive from TRBD1 or TRBD2 (5 bases each). From germline, CDR1 is SGHRS and CDR2 YFSETQ. CDR3 length: 15 residues. The V end was cut by 2 bases, the J end by 5 bases, with 15 bases between.

This clone was detected once. The gene calls are TRBV29-1 and TRBJ2-5; D is undetermined. Trimming took off 6 bases at V and 4 bases at J, with 18 bases between the two ends. CDR3 length equals 14 residues. Germline assignment: CDR1 SQVTM and CDR2 ANQGSEA. The CDR3 region has the DNA TGCAGCGTCGATATAGACGGAACGGGAGAGACCCAGTACTTC. Its translation: CSVDIDGTGETQYF. Filled out from reference TRBV29-1 and TRBJ2-5, the complete variable domain reads SAVISQKPSRDICQRGTSLTIQCQVDSQVTMMFWYRQQPGQSLTLIATANQGSEATYESGFVIDKFPISRPNLTFSTLTVSNMSPEDSSIYLCSVDIDGTGETQYFGPGTRLLVL.

This clone was recorded once. The chain couples TRBV6-1 to TRBJ1-2; TRBD1 agrees at 8 bases. J gave up 0 bases and V 4 bases, and 13 bases lay outside the gene matches. Germline assignment: CDR1 MNHNS and CDR2 SASEGT. The CDR3 runs 18 residues. The CDR3 sequence is CASSGRLTGVEANYGYTF. Written as DNA, the CDR3 is TGTGCCAGCAGTGGGAGATTGACAGGGGTGGAAGCTAACTATGGCTACACCTTC.

The genes are TRBV11-2 and TRBJ2-7; 7 bases map to TRBD1. Trimming took 3 bases from V and 5 from J; bases not matched to a gene: 10. The CDR3 is made up of 15 amino acids. Germline-derived CDR1 and CDR2 are SGHAT and FQNNGV. CDR3 residues: CASSLEKGAHHEQYF. The CDR3 bases are TGTGCCAGCAGCTTGGAGAAGGGGGCTCACCACGAGCAGTACTTC.

The CDR3 here is CASSMGLGEETQYF. DNA for the CDR3: TGTGCCAGTAGTATGGGTCTTGGGGAAGAGACCCAGTACTTC. The gene calls are TRBV19 and TRBJ2-5, with D hard to call. Trimming shortened V by 3 bases and J by 3 bases, and 11 bases separated the two germline ends. Germline V gene lookup returns CDR1 LNHDA and CDR2 SQIVND (reference sequence). The CDR3 runs 14 residues.

This clone has a handful of counts. The chain links TRBV6-6 to TRBJ2-5, with TRBD1 matching 9 bases. Germline-derived CDR1 and CDR2 are MNHNY and SVGAGI (reference sequence). This CDR3 spans 15 amino acids. Losses at the gene ends were 6 bases for V and 4 bases for J; bases not matched to a gene: 9. CDR3 DNA: TGTGCCAGCAGCAGGGTGACAGGGGGGAGAGAGACCCAGTACTTC. The encoded protein is CASSRVTGGRETQYF.

The V and J genes are TRBV3-1 (or the pseudogene TRBV3-2) and TRBJ2-1; D not resolved. Trimming took off 1 base at V and 8 bases at J, with 9 bases between the two ends. The length of the CDR3 is 13 residues. Germline CDR1 and CDR2: LGHDT and YNNKEL (reference sequence). CDR3 bases: TGTGCCAGCAGCCAAGTCTATAGGGATGAGCAGTTCTTC. This gives the protein CASSQVYRDEQFF.

The chain has TRBV28 and TRBJ1-1, with D unresolved. Germline lookup yields CDR1 MDHEN and CDR2 SYDVKM. The CDR3 extends over 11 amino acids. Trimming left V 7 bases short and J 11 bases short, with 14 bases between. The CDR3, as DNA: TGTGCCAGCACCACCCAAAATCGGGCTTTCTTT. Its translation is CASTTQNRAFF.

This chain uses TRBV2 with TRBJ2-2, with 7 bases that match TRBD1. J gave up 1 base and V 5 bases, and 4 bases lay outside the gene matches. This CDR3 comprises 15 residues. Germline CDR1 reads SNHLY; CDR2 reads FYNNEI. The CDR3 DNA sequence: TGTGCCAGCAGTACCAGGGGGTTGAACACCGGGGAGCTGTTTTTT. It yields the protein CASSTRGLNTGELFF. Full variable domain (outside the CDR3, taken from reference TRBV2 and TRBJ2-2): EPEVTQTPSHQVTQMGQEVILRCVPISNHLYFYWYRQILGQKVEFLVSFYNNEISEKSEIFDDQFSVERPDGSNFTLKIRSTKLEDSAMYFCASSTRGLNTGELFFGEGSRLTVL.

This clone came up once. The V gene is TRBV24-1, the J gene TRBJ1-2; unclear D gene. The V end was cut by 3 bases, the J end by 6 bases, with 13 bases between. The CDR3 is 14 residues long. Germline V lookup: CDR1 KGHDR, CDR2 SFDVKD. The CDR3 loop is CATSDPSSTHGYTF. CDR3 coding DNA: TGTGCCACCAGTGATCCTTCCTCTACTCATGGCTACACCTTC.

The chain combines TRBV6-5 with TRBJ1-6, with 7 bases aligning to TRBD1. This CDR3 contains 13 residues. CDR1 MNHEY and CDR2 SVGAGI come from the germline V gene. After removal of 6 bases from V and 10 bases from J, the junction contained 6 bases not matched to a gene. As DNA, the CDR3 is TGTGCCAGCAGCATAGGGGGCAGCTCACCCCTCCACTTT. Protein: CASSIGGSSPLHF.

The J gene is TRBJ2-7, the V gene TRBV2, with 10 bases identical to TRBD2. Germline V gene data show CDR1 as SNHLY and CDR2 as FYNNEI. This CDR3 spans 13 amino acids. V gave up 8 bases and J gave up 7 bases; unmatched junction bases: 8. The DNA of the CDR3 is TGTGCCAGCCCCCCTAGCGGGGGAGTAGAGCAGTACTTC. It translates to CASPPSGGVEQYF.

This chain uses TRBV6-4 with TRBJ1-4, with unresolved D. The germline V and J ends were trimmed by 0 bases and 3 bases, with 26 bases remaining between them. This CDR3 region has 21 residues. CDR1 and CDR2 (germline): MRHNA, SNTAGT. The CDR3, as DNA: TGTGCCAGCAGTGACTCAAAAAAAGGTACAGCTCCAACTAAGGCTAATGAAAAACTGTTTTTT. Amino acids: CASSDSKKGTAPTKANEKLFF.

The CDR3 DNA reads TGTGCCACGGGGGGGGCGGCGGGACTCTCCTACGAGCAGTACTTC. Translated, it gives CATGGAAGLSYEQYF. V gene TRBV6-5 combines with J gene TRBJ2-7, with 8 bases lining up with TRBD2. V gave up 10 bases and J gave up 0 bases; unmatched junction bases: 11. There are 15 residues in the CDR3. Germline V gene sequence: CDR1 MNHEY, CDR2 SVGAGI.

V and J are TRBV3-1 (or the pseudogene TRBV3-2) and TRBJ2-4; TRBD2 matches 12 bases. This CDR3 has 14 residues. Germline loops: CDR1 LGHDT, CDR2 YNNKEL (reference sequence). V dropped 6 bases and J dropped 8; count of bases not matched to a gene: 5. The CDR3 sequence: CASSLTSGGDIQYF. The CDR3 bases are TGTGCCAGCAGTCTGACTAGCGGGGGAGACATTCAGTACTTC.

The J gene is TRBJ1-1, the V gene TRBV7-9; D uncertain. V lost 5 bases and J lost 1, with 11 bases in between. The CDR3 sequence is 14 residues long. The germline CDR1 and CDR2 sequences are SEHNR and FQNEAQ (reference sequence). CDR3 in DNA: TGTGCCAGCAGCGTCATCCTCCCGAACACTGAAGCTTTCTTT. Protein sequence: CASSVILPNTEAFF.

A few counts support this clone. The chain carries TRBV19 and TRBJ2-3; TRBD1 matches at 8 bases. The CDR3 spans 15 residues. V lost 5 bases, J lost 4 bases, and 8 bases stayed unmatched. Germline V gives CDR1 LNHDA, CDR2 SQIVND (reference sequence). As DNA, the CDR3 is TGTGCCAGTAGTCCCTGGACAGGGATCGCAGATACGCAGTATTTT. As protein: CASSPWTGIADTQYF. Using reference TRBV19 and TRBJ2-3 for the parts outside the CDR3, the full variable domain is DGGITQSPKYLFRKEGQNVTLSCEQNLNHDAMYWYRQDPGQGLRLIYYSQIVNDFQKGDIAEGYSVSREKKESFPLTVTSAQKNPTAFYLCASSPWTGIADTQYFGPGTRLTVL.